These 29 T cell receptor beta chains came from one sample sequenced in a study of cytomegalovirus exposure and HLA in healthy donors. TCRdb's table, derived via immunoSEQ multiplex PCR, lists solely in-frame clones and lacks some. This table has 150,000 to 200,000 clones, 75% to 90% appearing once. The material sequenced was PBMCs. Receptors originate from a man between 18 and 29 years old in good health and CMV-seropositive.

In regard to this clone: Germline and junction disagree at one end, which may indicate a read error. In DNA, the CDR3 is TGCGCCAGCAGTGAGCGTTCCGTCCTCTTC. Encoded protein: CASSERSVLF. V usage is TRBV10-1 and J usage is TRBJ1-2; D is unresolved. CDR1 and CDR2 (germline): WNHNN, SYGVQD (reference sequence). The CDR3 is 10 residues long.

The chain combines TRBV7-2 with TRBJ2-1, with 7 bases matching TRBD2. This CDR3 is built from 15 residues. Unmatched junction bases numbered 10, after V lost 8 bases and J lost 3 bases. Per germline, CDR1 SGHTA and CDR2 FQGNSA. The CDR3 protein is CASLLSAGFYNEQFF. In DNA form, the CDR3 reads TGTGCCAGCCTTCTTTCAGCGGGGTTCTACAATGAGCAGTTCTTC.

This chain uses TRBV10-3 with TRBJ1-2; 11 nucleotides align to TRBD1. The germline V gene has CDR1 ENHRY and CDR2 SYGVKD. The CDR3 runs 14 residues. The J segment lost 5 bases and the V segment lost 8 bases, leaving 7 bases of the junction unmatched. The CDR3 sequence is CAIQDRGREYGYTF. CDR3 in DNA: TGTGCCATCCAGGACAGGGGGCGGGAATATGGCTACACCTTC.

This sequence joins TRBV4-2 and TRBJ2-2; D gene unclear. Germline V gives CDR1 LGHNA, CDR2 YNFKEQ. V was cut by 7 bases and J by 0 bases, with 21 bases left in between. This CDR3 is 18 amino acids long. The CDR3 bases are TGTGCCAGCACCTCAGTTTCCTTAACCCTCGCGAACACCGGGGAGCTGTTTTTT. Translating gives CASTSVSLTLANTGELFF.

J is TRBJ2-2 and V is TRBV2; D ambiguous. The CDR3 loop spans 15 amino acids. Germline CDR1 SNHLY, CDR2 FYNNEI. V was pared by 4 bases and J by 0 bases, with 9 bases between. CDR3 nucleotide sequence: TGTGCCAGCAGTGTGGGCAGTACGAACACCGGGGAGCTGTTTTTT. Translating it yields CASSVGSTNTGELFF.

The chain couples TRBV15 to TRBJ2-1; 7 positions agree with TRBD2. Germline CDR1 LNHNV, CDR2 YYDKDF (reference sequence). Trimming took 0 bases from V and 2 from J; bases not matched to a gene: 4. The CDR3 contains 16 residues. CDR3 DNA sequence: TGTGCCACCAGCAGAGAAAGCGGGACCGCCTACAATGAGCAGTTCTTC. It codes for CATSRESGTAYNEQFF.

The J gene is TRBJ1-3, the V gene TRBV9; D is uncertain. The CDR3 totals 15 residues. Trimming stripped 0 bases from V and 0 bases from J, with 7 bases between. In germline, CDR1 is SGDLS, CDR2 YYNGEE. CDR3 sequence reads: CASSVEAFSGNTIYF. CDR3 in DNA: TGTGCCAGCAGCGTAGAAGCCTTCTCTGGAAACACCATATATTTT.

The chain recombines TRBV6-6 with TRBJ2-1, with D perhaps matching TRBD1 (6 bases). The germline V and J ends were trimmed by 5 bases and 3 bases, with 8 bases remaining between them. Germline V gene sequence: CDR1 MNHNY, CDR2 SVGAGI (reference sequence). There are 13 residues in the CDR3. For the CDR3, the DNA is TGTGCCAGCAGTGGGGACATCTACAATGAGCAGTTCTTC. The encoded protein is CASSGDIYNEQFF.

This rearrangement joins TRBV19 to TRBJ2-1, with TRBD2 matching over 7 bases. Germline values: CDR1 LNHDA, CDR2 SQIVND (reference sequence). CDR3 length: 14 amino acids. The trim removed 8 bases at V and 7 bases at J, leaving 11 bases unmatched. The CDR3 protein is CASAGLGVFNEQFF. The CDR3, as DNA: TGTGCCAGTGCCGGACTAGGGGTTTTTAATGAGCAGTTCTTC.

The genes are TRBV7-2 and TRBJ2-3; D gene uncertain. Trimming left V 2 bases short and J 2 bases short, with 8 bases between. From germline, CDR1 is SGHTA and CDR2 FQGNSA. This CDR3 spans 14 amino acids. The CDR3 DNA reads as TGTGCCAGCAGCTTAAACGGAGCCACAGATACGCAGTATTTT. Translating gives CASSLNGATDTQYF.

The chain joins TRBV4-2 to TRBJ2-7, with TRBD1 matching 7 bases. J was trimmed by 3 bases and V by 0 bases; bases with no gene match: 5. There are 15 residues in the CDR3. CDR1 and CDR2 (germline): LGHNA, YNFKEQ. The CDR3 loop is CASSQEETGLYEQYF. The CDR3 DNA follows: TGTGCCAGCAGCCAAGAAGAGACAGGGCTCTACGAGCAGTACTTC.

This clone showed up just once. The chain is built from TRBV27 and TRBJ1-1; 7 bases are shared with TRBD1. Germline-derived CDR1 and CDR2 are MNHEY and SMNVEV (reference sequence). V lost 4 bases and J lost 0; bases outside the gene matches: 8. The CDR3 length is 16 residues. The CDR3 here is CASSSPAGGLNTEAFF. CDR3 sequence (DNA): TGTGCCAGCAGTTCCCCGGCAGGGGGACTGAACACTGAAGCTTTCTTT.

J is TRBJ2-1 and V is TRBV15; TRBD1 might be the D (5 bases). V shed 1 base and J shed 2 bases, with 12 bases lying between them. This CDR3 region has 16 residues. Germline values: CDR1 LNHNV, CDR2 YYDKDF (reference sequence). DNA for the CDR3: TGTGCCACCAGCAGAGGGACATCGGACGCCTACAATGAGCAGTTCTTC. Translating it yields CATSRGTSDAYNEQFF.

The CDR3 loop is CASSLLMQGITEAFF. CDR3 DNA: TGTGCCAGCAGCTTATTGATGCAGGGGATCACTGAAGCTTTCTTT. The V gene is TRBV7-8, the J gene TRBJ1-1; D is possibly TRBD1 (6 bases). Germline-derived CDR1 and CDR2 are SGHVS and FQNEAQ. There are 15 residues in the CDR3. V shed 2 bases and J shed 4 bases, with 14 bases lying between them.

The rearrangement uses TRBV11-2 and TRBJ1-2; TRBD1 is a possible D gene (6 bases). V was trimmed by 0 bases and J by 7 bases, leaving 9 bases between them. The CDR3 is 13 amino acids. The germline CDR1 and CDR2 sequences are SGHAT and FQNNGV. The CDR3 nucleotides read TGTGCCAGCAGCTTAGAAAGGGGGTTTGGCTACACCTTC. This codes for CASSLERGFGYTF. Full variable domain (outside the CDR3, taken from reference TRBV11-2 and TRBJ1-2): EAGVAQSPRYKIIEKRQSVAFWCNPISGHATLYWYQQILGQGPKLLIQFQNNGVVDDSQLPKDRFSAERLKGVDSTLKIQPAKLEDSAVYLCASSLERGFGYTFGSGTRLTVV.

The chain combines TRBV2 with TRBJ2-3; the D is unclear. Germline V lookup: CDR1 SNHLY, CDR2 FYNNEI. There are 12 residues in the CDR3. Trimming took 5 bases from V and 0 from J, leaving 3 bases between them. In DNA form, the CDR3 reads TGTGCCAGCAGTCGGAGCACAGATACGCAGTATTTT. Translating gives CASSRSTDTQYF.

DNA of the CDR3: TGTGCCAGTAGTATGGGAGGGGCGACCTATGGCTACACCTTC. Its protein product is CASSMGGATYGYTF. The chain uses TRBV19 and TRBJ1-2, with D possibly being TRBD1 (5 bases). V dropped 3 bases and J dropped 4 bases, with 12 bases sitting between them. Germline V gene lookup returns CDR1 LNHDA and CDR2 SQIVND (reference sequence). CDR3 length: 14 residues.

The chain carries TRBV30 and TRBJ1-2, with D unresolved. Germline values: CDR1 GTSNPN, CDR2 SVGIG (reference sequence). V was shortened by 0 bases and J by 7 bases, with 6 bases between the two germline ends. The CDR3 contains 11 residues. This CDR3 is CAWSVLGGYTF. In DNA, the CDR3 is TGTGCCTGGAGTGTACTAGGTGGCTACACCTTC.

The V gene is TRBV5-4, the J gene TRBJ2-7; TRBD2 matches 11 bases. There are 16 residues in the CDR3. With 0 bases clipped from V and 3 bases from J, the junction kept 5 bases outside the gene matches. Germline assignment: CDR1 SGHNT and CDR2 YYREEE (reference sequence). The CDR3 nucleotides are TGTGCCAGCAGCTTGGCCGCTGGACTAGCGGGCTACGAGCAGTACTTC. It translates to CASSLAAGLAGYEQYF.

The chain links TRBV4-2 to TRBJ1-3; no definite D call. Trimming shortened V by 4 bases and J by 4 bases, and 11 bases separated the two germline ends. The CDR3 runs to 14 residues. Germline V CDR1 and CDR2: LGHNA, YNFKEQ. As DNA, the CDR3 is TGTGCCAGCAGCCCATCCCCGGGGGGAAACACCATATATTTT. It is translated as CASSPSPGGNTIYF.

The rearrangement uses TRBV9 and TRBJ1-3; D is undetermined. The CDR3 has 14 amino acids. V was cut by 3 bases and J by 2 bases, with 9 bases left in between. Germline V CDR1 and CDR2: SGDLS, YYNGEE. The CDR3 sequence is CASSGGSAGNTIYF. CDR3 nucleotide sequence: TGTGCCAGCAGCGGCGGGTCGGCTGGAAACACCATATATTTT.

V usage is TRBV30 and J usage is TRBJ2-7, with no clear D. V lost 0 bases, J lost 6 bases, and 12 bases lay in between. The CDR3 consists of 13 residues. The V gene's germline CDR1 is GTSNPN and CDR2 SVGIG (reference sequence). The DNA of the CDR3 is TGTGCCTGGAGTGTAATTTCAGGATTCGAGCAGTACTTC. Encoded protein: CAWSVISGFEQYF.

V gene TRBV11-2 combines with J gene TRBJ2-1; TRBD2 matches at 8 bases. In germline, CDR1 is SGHAT, CDR2 FQNNGV. The CDR3 is 16 residues long. V lost 6 bases and J lost 3; bases outside the gene matches: 10. The DNA for the CDR3 is TGTGCCAGCAGTTCTACTAGCGGAGTGTACTACAATGAGCAGTTCTTC. This encodes CASSSTSGVYYNEQFF.

This chain connects TRBV19 to TRBJ1-2; no reliable D call. CDR3 length: 12 residues. Germline V gene sequence: CDR1 LNHDA, CDR2 SQIVND (reference sequence). The V and J ends lost 8 bases and 3 bases respectively, with 10 bases between them. In DNA form, the CDR3 reads TGTGCCAGTCGGGGATCGCACTATGGCTACACCTTC. As protein: CASRGSHYGYTF.

This clone came up a few times. The chain couples TRBV4-2 to TRBJ2-7, with 9 bases lining up with TRBD2. J lost 4 bases, V lost 3 bases, and 4 bases had no gene match. Germline CDR1 and CDR2: LGHNA and YNFKEQ. The CDR3 totals 14 residues. In DNA form, the CDR3 reads TGTGCCAGCAGCCACCAGACTAGCGGATACGAGCAGTACTTC. Its protein is CASSHQTSGYEQYF.

The V gene is TRBV15, the J gene TRBJ2-1; TRBD2 matches at 8 bases. Per the germline V gene, CDR1 is LNHNV and CDR2 is YYDKDF (reference sequence). CDR3 length: 17 residues. V was clipped by 1 base and J by 1 base; unmatched bases: 6. The CDR3 sequence: CATSRAGGRTSYNEQFF. Written as DNA, the CDR3 is TGTGCCACCAGCAGAGCGGGCGGGAGGACTTCCTACAATGAGCAGTTCTTC.

The chain carries TRBV5-1 and TRBJ1-4; D perhaps matches TRBD1 (6 bases). There are 14 residues in the CDR3. The ends were cut back, 4 bases at V and 5 bases at J, with 12 bases in the middle. The germline CDR1 and CDR2 sequences are SGHRS and YFSETQ. CDR3 loop: CASSPDSRNEKLFF. The CDR3 DNA reads as TGCGCCAGCAGCCCGGACAGCAGGAATGAAAAACTGTTTTTT. Complete variable domain (other parts from reference TRBV5-1 and TRBJ1-4): KAGVTQTPRYLIKTRGQQVTLSCSPISGHRSVSWYQQTPGQGLQFLFEYFSETQRNKGNFPGRFSGRQFSNSRSEMNVSTLELGDSALYLCASSPDSRNEKLFFGSGTQLSVL.

V and J are TRBV18 and TRBJ1-5, with D possibly being TRBD1 (6 bases). V lost 1 base and J 4 bases, leaving 11 bases between the germline ends. Germline CDR1 and CDR2: KGHSH and LQKENI. This CDR3 has 15 residues. This CDR3 is CASSPQGHRNQPQHF. CDR3 sequence (DNA): TGTGCCAGCTCACCACAGGGACACAGGAATCAGCCCCAGCATTTT.

The rearrangement uses TRBV9 and TRBJ1-1; D possibly corresponds to TRBD1 (6 bases). The germline CDR1 and CDR2 sequences are SGDLS and YYNGEE. The CDR3 runs to 15 residues. Trimming shortened V by 3 bases and J by 1 base, and 13 bases separated the two germline ends. The CDR3 DNA is TGTGCCAGCAGCGGTACCGGGACACCGAACACTGAAGCTTTCTTT. Amino acid sequence: CASSGTGTPNTEAFF.